This T cell receptor (beta chain) originates from a study of shared clonotypes between healthy human individuals (dated by TCRdb to 2020 to 2021). For context, the study as a whole: The cohort comprised a couple of women and three men aged 18 to 49 years. The study deeply sequenced blood TCR repertoires of five healthy adults to estimate repertoire size and the extent of clonotype sharing between individuals. Per donor, leukapheresis produced somewhere between about 0.94 and 10 billion PBMCs. To increase sequencing depth and limit assay-specific biases, TCR repertoire library preparation and sequencing were carried out by different laboratories using diverse techniques. For each donor, CD4 naive and CD4 memory were each given three plates, CD8 naive was given two plates, and CD8 memory was given one plate.

As for this clone: Its antigen target is currently unknown. No base qualities exist here, and no much larger clone lies one base off it. The same CDR3 can be traced to other DNA sequences in this sample.

Study-wide conclusions, independent of this receptor: Clonotypes shared by all four sorted-subset donors showed higher generation probabilities than non-shared clonotypes. Estimated clonotype richness was generally larger for naive than for memory subsets. The genetic and exposure-history diversity represented was limited by the small number of donors. Even with the large sequencing depth, rarefaction of the sorted-subset datasets indicated that sequencing was incomplete. Pairwise subsampling led to the expectation that sequencing depth would affect the degree of clonotype sharing among donors. Roughly 5% of naive CD4, roughly 3.6% of naive CD8, approximately 2.2% of memory CD4, and more than 0.35% of memory CD8 clonotypes were shared across several donors. Sampling was limited to blood, and TCR repertoires in tissue likely differ from TCR repertoires in blood.

The germline V gene (reference sequence) provides CDR1 LNHDA and CDR2 SQIVND. The CDR3 goes from the cysteine to the phenylalanine over 14 residues. The read is trimmed to its CDR3 DNA, 42 bases read in frame from base 1. V loses 5 bases of germline sequence and J loses 0 bases, and the interval between the two ends is 11 bases. Using the deep immunoSEQ assay, multiplex PCR amplified TCR CDR3 regions from genomic DNA. Genomic DNA extracted from each cell subset was distributed evenly over all wells of several immunoSEQ 96-well plates, and each plate served as one replicate. For sorted subsets, each replicate PCR was loaded with 150 to 250 ng genomic DNA, equivalent to some 27,000 T cell genomes. Purified libraries were measured with a Qubit 3.0 fluorometer, size-checked on a Bioanalyzer 2100, and measured again with the KAPA Library Quantification kit. Every immunoSEQ 96-well plate was sequenced on a dedicated single-read 150-cycle Illumina NextSeq 550 flow cell. Regarding the original processing steps: Because the immunoSEQ output included only junctional sequences and no quality scores, the filtering could not be the same as the filtering used for full-length reads. To assign V/J genes and CDR3, sequences were annotated using PyIR, a Python wrapper for IgBLAST v1.9, with IMGT germline references. Reads were removed for weak V/J assignments (E-value above 1e-6), missing CDR3, stop codons, out-of-frame junctions, or ambiguous translated residues. A V3J clonotype was defined by an identical inferred V gene, J gene, and CDR3 amino acid sequence. To compute the percentage overlap between repertoires, the number of shared unique clonotypes was divided by the size of the smaller repertoire. Richness of each repertoire was evaluated using RTK rarefaction, the Chao1 estimator, and Recon v2.1 estimates of unobserved clonotypes. Generation probabilities were computed with OLGA for all TCRbeta clonotypes obtained by the gDNA method from a few donors. Sourced from immuneACCESS, this table was stored by TCRdb with only in-frame sequences that have V and J called. A share of the clones is absent; for the studies checked, an unresolved V gene accounts for under half, and the remainder has no known explanation. V and J calls and clone size are as listed in that table; D and trimming were resolved from the DNA. Recorded for this sample are 2 million to 2.5 million clones; approximately 94% of them occurred a single time. Approximately 0.13% of the sample goes to the ten largest clones.

Healthy HIV-negative adults with no recently reported acute infections or vaccinations were included as donors. All donors were Caucasian adults living in Nashville, Tennessee, USA. CD4+ T cells were enriched by magnetic negative selection, after which naive cells were positively selected on CD45RA and the negative fraction was taken as the memory subset. Blood was obtained by leukapheresis, after which PBMCs were separated by Ficoll-Histopaque density gradient centrifugation and cryopreserved in liquid nitrogen vapor phase. Analytical flow cytometry was used to check the purity and quantity of each magnetically sorted T cell population. Genomic DNA was isolated from every sorted fraction and measured by UV absorbance on a Nanodrop 2000c.

Sequencing was performed on naive CD4+ T cells sorted from blood. According to the study, the label for this sample's cell subset or site signals: CD45RA+ positively selected. The chain is assembled from TRBV19 and TRBJ2-7; the D gene is not confidently resolved. This receptor was obtained from a man younger than 30 in good health. The DNA sequence follows: TGTGCCAGTAGTTCGCCAGGAAGCTCCTACGAGCAGTACTTC. Translated, it reads CASSSPGSSYEQYF.